This T cell receptor beta chain is from a study of T cell repertoires in cytomegalovirus infection. Study-wide background: Public TCR beta signatures indicated both CMV infection and matching HLA type.

Study-wide findings and caveats: The study found HLA-C-restricted CMV-specific TCR beta clonotypes dominating the ex vivo response.

TCRdb re-analysed the reads in MiXCR, keeping a single row per CDR3 protein. The sample consists of about 250,000 distinct CDR3 sequences, 15% to 20% of them appearing once. The CDR3 loop spans 16 amino acids. Germline V gene lookup returns CDR1 MDHEN and CDR2 SYDVKM. The germline V and J ends were trimmed by 2 bases and 2 bases, with 16 bases remaining between them. Many counts were recorded for this clonotype. Its antigen is not known. Source material: CD8+ T cells from PBMCs. This sequence originates from a human donor in good health (CMV status not recorded). Some clones in this sample may be carry-over from other donors' samples. The rearrangement joins TRBV28 to TRBJ2-7; D is possibly TRBD2 (6 bases). CDR3 amino acids: CASSLIAVSLAYEQYF. CDR3 DNA: TGTGCCAGCAGTTTAATAGCGGTTTCCCTAGCCTACGAGCAGTACTTC.